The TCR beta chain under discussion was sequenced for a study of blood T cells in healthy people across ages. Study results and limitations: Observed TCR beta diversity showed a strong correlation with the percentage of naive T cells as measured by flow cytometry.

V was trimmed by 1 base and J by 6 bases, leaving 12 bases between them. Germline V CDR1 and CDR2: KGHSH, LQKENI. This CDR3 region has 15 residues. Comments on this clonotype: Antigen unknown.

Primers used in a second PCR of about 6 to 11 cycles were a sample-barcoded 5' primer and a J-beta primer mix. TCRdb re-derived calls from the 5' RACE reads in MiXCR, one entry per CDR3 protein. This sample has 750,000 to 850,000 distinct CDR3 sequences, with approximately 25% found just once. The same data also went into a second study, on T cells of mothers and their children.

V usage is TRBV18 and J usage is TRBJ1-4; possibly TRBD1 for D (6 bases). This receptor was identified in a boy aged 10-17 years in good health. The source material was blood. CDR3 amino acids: CASSPLDSLDEKLFF. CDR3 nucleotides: TGTGCCAGCTCACCACTGGACAGCTTGGATGAAAAACTGTTTTTT.